One and the same sample provided the 19 T cell receptor beta chains below, sequenced in a study of T cell changes during pregnancy in multiple sclerosis. TCRdb keeps only in-frame clones here, not all; method: immunoSEQ multiplex PCR. In the table there are some 80,000 clones, roughly 96% of which are singletons. The source was peripheral blood, collected in the second trimester of pregnancy. These TCRs come from a female donor with multiple sclerosis, enrolled in a pregnancy study.

V usage is TRBV2 and J usage is TRBJ2-1; 8 bases align to TRBD1. This CDR3 comprises 15 residues. The V gene end was trimmed by 6 bases and the J gene end by 5 bases; junction bases not matched to a gene: 9. CDR1 is SNHLY and CDR2 is FYNNEI in the germline V gene. This chain's CDR3 is CASSAGRGRHNEQFF. CDR3 nucleotide sequence: TGTGCCAGCAGCGCCGGCAGGGGGCGTCACAATGAGCAGTTCTTC. The complete variable domain, with remaining parts taken from reference TRBV2 and TRBJ2-1, reads EPEVTQTPSHQVTQMGQEVILRCVPISNHLYFYWYRQILGQKVEFLVSFYNNEISEKSEIFDDQFSVERPDGSNFTLKIRSTKLEDSAMYFCASSAGRGRHNEQFFGPGTRLTVL.

The rearrangement uses TRBV15 and TRBJ1-2; maybe TRBD1 (6 bases). CDR1 and CDR2 from the germline V gene are LNHNV and YYDKDF (reference sequence). The CDR3 sequence is 14 residues long. V lost 5 bases and J lost 3, with 13 bases in between. The CDR3 loop is CATSAGGGYYGYTF. The CDR3 region has the DNA TGTGCCACCAGCGCTGGGGGCGGGTACTATGGCTACACCTTC.

CDR3 in DNA: TGTGCCAGCAGCCTACTAGCGGGGACGGGCTACGAGCAGTACTTC. This translates into CASSLLAGTGYEQYF. This chain links TRBV5-6 with TRBJ2-7, with 10 bases fitting TRBD2. Germline lookup yields CDR1 SGHDT and CDR2 YYEEEE. There are 15 residues in the CDR3. The V segment lost 4 bases and the J segment 3 bases; nucleotides outside the gene matches: 7.

Only one count was recorded for this clone. Here the CDR3 reads CASKVAANTGELFF. The CDR3 region has the DNA TGCGCCAGCAAGGTGGCGGCGAACACCGGGGAGCTGTTTTTT. The chain links TRBV5-1 to TRBJ2-2; D call uncertain. CDR1 SGHRS and CDR2 YFSETQ come from the germline V gene. Trimming took 6 bases from V and 0 from J, leaving 9 bases between them. There are 14 residues in the CDR3.

The CDR3 loop reads CASSLFGVGTDTQYF. CDR3 DNA: TGTGCCAGCAGCTTATTCGGGGTCGGCACAGATACGCAGTATTTT. J is TRBJ2-3 and V is TRBV7-3; perhaps TRBD2 as D (5 bases). CDR1 and CDR2 from the germline V gene are SGHTA and FQGTGA. CDR3 length: 15 residues. Trimming removed 2 bases at V and 1 base at J, with 10 bases between.

This chain joins TRBV2 and TRBJ2-1; 9 bases fit TRBD2. CDR3 length: 16 residues. Germline lookup yields CDR1 SNHLY and CDR2 FYNNEI. V shed 3 bases and J 5 bases; nucleotides not matched to a gene: 8. Written as DNA, the CDR3 is TGTGCCAGCAGTGAGGTAGGGCGGGAGGGAAACAATGAGCAGTTCTTC. Its translation: CASSEVGREGNNEQFF.

The CDR3 loop reads CASTSSYSNNYGYTF. CDR3 DNA sequence: TGTGCCAGCACCTCGAGTTACAGTAATAACTATGGCTACACCTTC. The chain uses TRBV2 and TRBJ1-2; D gene unclear. V lost 7 bases to trimming and J lost 1 base, with 16 bases between them. CDR1 is SNHLY and CDR2 is FYNNEI in the germline V gene. CDR3 length: 15 residues.

The chain combines TRBV27 with TRBJ2-7, with 7 bases that match TRBD2. The germline V gene encodes CDR1 MNHEY and CDR2 SMNVEV (reference sequence). CDR3 length: 16 amino acids. Trimming at V came to 6 bases and at J to 2 bases, leaving 13 bases not matched to a gene. The CDR3 DNA sequence: TGTGCCAGCAGGACCCTGGGGCTAGCGGAAACCTACGAGCAGTACTTC. The encoded protein is CASRTLGLAETYEQYF.

This clone showed up just a few times. This chain connects TRBV6-1 to TRBJ2-7; 8 bases agree with TRBD1. This CDR3 spans 14 amino acids. Trimming cost V 2 bases and J 6 bases; bases outside gene matches: 6. Germline V gene data show CDR1 as MNHNS and CDR2 as SASEGT. CDR3 protein: CASSERTGQGEQYF. DNA for the CDR3: TGTGCCAGCAGTGAACGGACAGGGCAGGGCGAGCAGTACTTC.

The chain uses TRBV19 and TRBJ1-1, with D uncertain. This CDR3 has 13 residues. Trimming removed 3 bases at V and 0 bases at J, with 5 bases between. From germline, CDR1 is LNHDA and CDR2 SQIVND (reference sequence). CDR3 protein: CASSISMNTEAFF. The CDR3 nucleotides are TGTGCCAGTAGTATTTCAATGAACACTGAAGCTTTCTTT.

The V and J genes are TRBV19 and TRBJ2-1; 10 nucleotides agree with TRBD2. The CDR3 extends over 15 amino acids. The ends lost 3 bases at V and 10 bases at J; junction bases unmatched: 9. Looked up from germline, CDR1 is LNHDA and CDR2 is SQIVND (reference sequence). CDR3 sequence reads: CASSMAAGGPREQFF. The DNA of the CDR3 is TGTGCCAGTAGTATGGCAGCGGGAGGGCCGCGGGAGCAGTTCTTC.

This chain connects TRBV5-4 to TRBJ2-7, with 11 bases identical to TRBD2. V dropped 4 bases and J dropped 0; count of bases not matched to a gene: 6. The CDR3 is made up of 16 amino acids. Germline loops: CDR1 SGHNT, CDR2 YYREEE (reference sequence). The chain's CDR3 is CASSPLGLAGSYEQYF. DNA of the CDR3: TGTGCCAGCAGCCCCTTAGGACTAGCGGGCTCCTACGAGCAGTACTTC.

V gene TRBV7-8 combines with J gene TRBJ1-5; D unclear. The CDR3 extends over 14 amino acids. Per the germline V gene, CDR1 is SGHVS and CDR2 is FQNEAQ. Trimming took 0 bases from V and 6 from J, leaving 9 bases between them. The CDR3 sequence is CASSLAWAGQPQHF. The CDR3 DNA sequence: TGTGCCAGCAGCTTAGCCTGGGCCGGTCAGCCCCAGCATTTT.

This chain connects TRBV5-6 to TRBJ1-2; 9 bases align to TRBD1. Germline V CDR1 and CDR2: SGHDT, YYEEEE. The junction had 6 bases not matched to a gene; V was cut back by 2 bases and J by 7 bases. The CDR3 extends over 14 amino acids. CDR3 sequence reads: CASSFTGGVAGYTF. CDR3 nucleotides: TGTGCCAGCAGCTTCACAGGGGGCGTAGCTGGCTACACCTTC.

This clone was seen only once. The genes are TRBV29-1 and TRBJ2-7, with 8 bases fitting TRBD2. Per germline, CDR1 SQVTM and CDR2 ANQGSEA. Trimming cost V 4 bases and J 5 bases; bases outside gene matches: 7. CDR3 size: 13 residues. The CDR3 DNA follows: TGCAGCGTTGTCGGGAGGGCCTGGGACGAGCAGTACTTC. Protein: CSVVGRAWDEQYF.

The rearrangement links TRBV14 to TRBJ2-7; 7 bases map to TRBD1. V shed 0 bases, J shed 4 bases, and the junction held 9 bases outside the gene matches. Looked up from germline, CDR1 is SGHDN and CDR2 is FVKESK. The CDR3 contains 16 residues. The CDR3 sequence: CASSQEGAGGSYEQYF. The DNA for the CDR3 is TGTGCCAGCAGCCAAGAGGGGGCAGGGGGTTCTTACGAGCAGTACTTC.

The chain couples TRBV29-1 to TRBJ1-1; no definite D call. Germline lookup yields CDR1 SQVTM and CDR2 ANQGSEA. Trimming removed 2 bases at V and 5 bases at J, with 3 bases between. This CDR3 contains 10 residues. CDR3: CSVEHTEAFF. In DNA form, the CDR3 reads TGCAGCGTTGAACATACTGAAGCTTTCTTT.

V usage is TRBV19 and J usage is TRBJ2-7, with D possibly TRBD2 on 6 matching bases. Trimming removed 5 bases from V and 0 bases from J, with 14 bases in between. Germline V CDR1 and CDR2: LNHDA, SQIVND (reference sequence). The CDR3 sequence is 15 residues long. The CDR3 is CASSPRGGSSYEQYF. The CDR3, as DNA: TGTGCCAGTAGTCCGCGGGGTGGTAGCTCCTACGAGCAGTACTTC.

This chain connects TRBV9 to TRBJ2-2, with 7 bases that match TRBD1. The length of the CDR3 is 14 residues. CDR1 SGDLS and CDR2 YYNGEE come from the germline V gene. V shed 3 bases and J 4 bases; nucleotides not matched to a gene: 3. CDR3 DNA: TGTGCCAGCAGCGAACAGGGGATCACCGGGGAGCTGTTTTTT. Encoded protein: CASSEQGITGELFF.